This T cell receptor (beta chain) was profiled in a study of blood T cell repertoires in COVID-19. Overall study: Samples taken during acute and convalescent COVID-19 were collected in the United States, Italy and Spain.

The table came from immunoSEQ multiplex PCR; TCRdb's copy has only in-frame clones and leaves some out. In the table there are over 250,000 clones, around 89% of which are singletons. V was cut by 0 bases and J by 8 bases, with 14 bases left in between. The CDR3 extends over 14 amino acids. Germline V lookup: CDR1 SGHDT, CDR2 YYEEEE. The TCR sequence derives from a man in his sixties who had recovered from COVID-19. The V call is TRBV5-6, the J call TRBJ1-2; no reliable D call. Sequenced input: peripheral blood. CDR3 sequence: CASSLAGPGRGYTF. The CDR3 DNA sequence: TGTGCCAGCAGCTTGGCCGGCCCCGGGAGGGGCTACACCTTC.